This TCR beta chain was documented in a study of identifying expanded T cells in peripheral blood. Study-level points and caveats: Over around two and four weeks, about 15 and 19 clones changed, versus around 1.2 between replicates.

Germline CDR1 SGHVS, CDR2 FQNEAQ. The germline V and J ends were trimmed by 5 bases and 5 bases, with 21 bases remaining between them. The CDR3 runs to 16 residues. Collection occurred without any documented infections or immune events in donors. Profiled with immunoSEQ multiplex PCR; TCRdb holds only in-frame clones, not every one. The data show just over 90,000 clones, roughly 86% seen once. This clone has a handful of counts. Its antigen remains unidentified. The rearrangement joins TRBV7-8 to TRBJ2-5, with D perhaps matching TRBD1 (6 bases). Sequencing was carried out using blood. This receptor was identified in a person aged 18-70 years in good health. CDR3 sequence: CASSHYQLMRGETQYF. The CDR3 nucleotides read TGTGCCAGCAGCCATTACCAGCTGATGAGGGGGGAGACCCAGTACTTC.